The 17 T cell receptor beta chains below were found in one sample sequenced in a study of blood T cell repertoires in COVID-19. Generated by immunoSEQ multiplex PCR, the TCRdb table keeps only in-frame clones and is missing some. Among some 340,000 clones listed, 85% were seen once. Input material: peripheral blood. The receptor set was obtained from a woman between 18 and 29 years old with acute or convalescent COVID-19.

The CDR3 bases are TGTGCCAGCAGTTCCCGGGTTTCCTACGAGCAGTACTTC. Translation: CASSSRVSYEQYF. The chain couples TRBV28 to TRBJ2-7; the D is unclear. CDR1 and CDR2 (germline): MDHEN, SYDVKM. The CDR3 runs to 13 residues. V lost 4 bases and J 1 base, leaving 8 bases between the germline ends.

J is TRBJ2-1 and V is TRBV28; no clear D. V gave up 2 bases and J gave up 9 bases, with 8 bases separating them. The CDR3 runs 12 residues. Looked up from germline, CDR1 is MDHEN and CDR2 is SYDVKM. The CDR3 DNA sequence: TGTGCCAGCAGTTTAGCCACGCGTGAGCAGTTCTTC. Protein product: CASSLATREQFF.

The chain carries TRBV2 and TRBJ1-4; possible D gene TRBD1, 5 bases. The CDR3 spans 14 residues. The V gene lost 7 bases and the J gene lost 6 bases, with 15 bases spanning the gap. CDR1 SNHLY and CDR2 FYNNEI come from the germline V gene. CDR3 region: CASTATGWDEKLFF. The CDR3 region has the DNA TGTGCCAGCACCGCAACAGGTTGGGATGAAAAACTGTTTTTT.

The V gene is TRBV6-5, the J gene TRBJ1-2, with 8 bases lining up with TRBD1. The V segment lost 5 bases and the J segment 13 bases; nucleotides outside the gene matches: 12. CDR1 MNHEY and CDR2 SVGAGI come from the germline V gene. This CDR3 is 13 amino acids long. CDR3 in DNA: TGTGCCAGCAGTCCACCAGGACAGGGAGCGAGCACCTTC. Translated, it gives CASSPPGQGASTF.

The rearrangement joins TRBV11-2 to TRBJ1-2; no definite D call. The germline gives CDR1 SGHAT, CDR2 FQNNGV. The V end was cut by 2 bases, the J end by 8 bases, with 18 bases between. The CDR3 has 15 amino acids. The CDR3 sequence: CASSLILASVEGYTF. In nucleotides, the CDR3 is TGTGCCAGCAGCTTAATTCTGGCCTCGGTGGAGGGCTACACCTTC. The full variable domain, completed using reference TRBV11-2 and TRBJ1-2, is EAGVAQSPRYKIIEKRQSVAFWCNPISGHATLYWYQQILGQGPKLLIQFQNNGVVDDSQLPKDRFSAERLKGVDSTLKIQPAKLEDSAVYLCASSLILASVEGYTFGSGTRLTVV.

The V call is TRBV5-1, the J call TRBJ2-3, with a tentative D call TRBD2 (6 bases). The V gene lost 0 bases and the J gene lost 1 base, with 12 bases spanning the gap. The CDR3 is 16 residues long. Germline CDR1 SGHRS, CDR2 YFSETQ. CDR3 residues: CASSLDRGIGTDTQYF. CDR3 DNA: TGCGCCAGCAGCTTGGATCGGGGGATCGGCACAGATACGCAGTATTTT.

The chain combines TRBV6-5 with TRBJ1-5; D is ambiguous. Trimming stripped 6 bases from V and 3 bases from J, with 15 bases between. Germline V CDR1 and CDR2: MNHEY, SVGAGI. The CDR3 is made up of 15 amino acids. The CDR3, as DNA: TGTGCCAGCAGGCCAAGGGAGATGGCCAATCAGCCCCAGCATTTT. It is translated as CASRPREMANQPQHF.

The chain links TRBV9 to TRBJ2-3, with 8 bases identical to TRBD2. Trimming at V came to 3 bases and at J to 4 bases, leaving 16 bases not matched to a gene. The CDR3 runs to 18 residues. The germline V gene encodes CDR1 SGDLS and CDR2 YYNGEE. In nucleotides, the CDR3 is TGTGCCAGCAGCGCAAACGCGGGACTAGGGGGTTGGGCAGATACGCAGTATTTT. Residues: CASSANAGLGGWADTQYF.

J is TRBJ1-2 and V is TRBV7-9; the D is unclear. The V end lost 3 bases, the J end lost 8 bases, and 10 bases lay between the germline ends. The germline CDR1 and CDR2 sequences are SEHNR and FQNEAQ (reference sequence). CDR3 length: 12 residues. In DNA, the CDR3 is TGTGCCAGCAGCTTCACGGGATTCGGCTACACCTTC. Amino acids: CASSFTGFGYTF.

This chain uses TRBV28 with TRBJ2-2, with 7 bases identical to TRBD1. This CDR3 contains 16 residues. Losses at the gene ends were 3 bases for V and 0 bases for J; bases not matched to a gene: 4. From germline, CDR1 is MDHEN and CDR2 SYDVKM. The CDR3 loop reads CASSFPGTANTGELFF. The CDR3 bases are TGTGCCAGCAGTTTTCCCGGGACAGCGAACACCGGGGAGCTGTTTTTT.

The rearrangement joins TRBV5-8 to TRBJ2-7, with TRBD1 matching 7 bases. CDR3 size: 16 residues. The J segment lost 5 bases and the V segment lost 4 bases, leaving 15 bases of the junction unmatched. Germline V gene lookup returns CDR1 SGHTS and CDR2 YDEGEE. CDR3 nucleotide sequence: TGTGCCAGCAGCGCCGGGACAGCCGGAATCGGGGACGAGCAGTACTTC. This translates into CASSAGTAGIGDEQYF.

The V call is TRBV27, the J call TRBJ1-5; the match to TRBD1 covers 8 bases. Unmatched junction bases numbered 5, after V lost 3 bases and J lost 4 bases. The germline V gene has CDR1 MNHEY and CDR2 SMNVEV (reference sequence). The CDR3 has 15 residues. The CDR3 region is CASSFVGTGNQPQHF. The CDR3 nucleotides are TGTGCCAGCAGTTTCGTCGGGACAGGAAATCAGCCCCAGCATTTT.

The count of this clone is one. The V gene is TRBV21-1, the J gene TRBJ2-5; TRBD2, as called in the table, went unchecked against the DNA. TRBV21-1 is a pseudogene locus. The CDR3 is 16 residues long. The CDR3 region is CASSNPRTPGGETQYF. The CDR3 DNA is TGTGCCAGCAGCAACCCTAGGACACCCGGGGGGGAGACCCAGTACTTC.

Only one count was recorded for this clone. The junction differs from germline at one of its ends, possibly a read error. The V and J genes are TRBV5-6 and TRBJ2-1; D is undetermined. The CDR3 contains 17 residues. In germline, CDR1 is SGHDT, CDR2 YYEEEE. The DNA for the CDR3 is TGTGCCAGCAGTTTGGAATCCTCCCCGGTCCGAGGCGATGAGCAGTTCTTC. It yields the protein CASSLESSPVRGDEQFF.

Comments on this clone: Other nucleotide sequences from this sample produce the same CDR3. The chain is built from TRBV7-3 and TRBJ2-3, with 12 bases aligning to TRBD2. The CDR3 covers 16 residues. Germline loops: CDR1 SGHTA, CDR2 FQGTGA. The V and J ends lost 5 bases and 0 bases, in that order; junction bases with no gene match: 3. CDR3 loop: CASSPGTSGSTDTQYF. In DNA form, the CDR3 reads TGTGCCAGCAGCCCCGGGACTAGCGGGAGCACAGATACGCAGTATTTT.

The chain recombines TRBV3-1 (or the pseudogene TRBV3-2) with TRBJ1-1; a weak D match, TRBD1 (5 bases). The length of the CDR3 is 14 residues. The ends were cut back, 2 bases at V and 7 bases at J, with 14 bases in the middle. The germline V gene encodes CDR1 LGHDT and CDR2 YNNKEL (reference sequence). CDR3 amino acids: CASSQNIGGDEAFF. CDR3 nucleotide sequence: TGTGCCAGCAGCCAAAACATCGGGGGGGATGAAGCTTTCTTT.

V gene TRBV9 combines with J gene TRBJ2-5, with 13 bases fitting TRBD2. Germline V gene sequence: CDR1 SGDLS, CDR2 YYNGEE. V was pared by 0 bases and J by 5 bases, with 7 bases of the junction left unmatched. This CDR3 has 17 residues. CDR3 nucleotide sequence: TGTGCCAGCAGCGTAGAAGGGACTAGCGGGACCTGGGAGACCCAGTACTTC. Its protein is CASSVEGTSGTWETQYF.